This TCR beta chain was recorded in a study of beta chain features in type 1 diabetes. Study information: Across all samples, 100 million to 130 million sorted cells were examined. General study points: Significant though moderate, a shortening of TCRB CDR3s appeared in all four CD4+ subsets of Type 1 diabetes patients. Although PCR might favor shorter templates, it would do so equally in patients and controls. Lower insertion and higher deletion counts appeared at VDJ junctions in type 1 diabetes patients.

Per donor, one heparinised blood draw averaged about 116 mL. V was cut by 0 bases and J by 5 bases, with 14 bases left in between. Germline V lookup: CDR1 LNHNV, CDR2 YYDKDF (reference sequence). The CDR3 contains 16 residues. With respect to this clone: The antigen is undetermined.

The authors reverse transcribed all of the isolated RNA, so sequencing captured expressed TCRB transcripts. Libraries were prepared by immunoSEQ multiplex PCR; TCRdb keeps only in-frame clonotypes and omits some of them. Among about 160,000 clones listed, around 7.9% were seen once. This TCR came from a young man with type 1 diabetes. This sequence joins TRBV15 and TRBJ1-5; D is perhaps TRBD1 (5 bases). The sequenced material came from central memory CD4+ T cells from blood. CDR3 nucleotides: TGTGCCACCAGCAGAGACCCAGGGTGGGGCCATCAGCCCCAGCATTTT. Residues: CATSRDPGWGHQPQHF. The full variable domain, in which reference TRBV15 and TRBJ1-5 provide the parts outside the CDR3, is DAMVIQNPRYQVTQFGKPVTLSCSQTLNHNVMYWYQQKSSQAPKLLFHYYDKDFNNEADTPDNFQSRRPNTSFCFLDIRSPGLGDTAMYLCATSRDPGWGHQPQHFGDGTRLSIL.